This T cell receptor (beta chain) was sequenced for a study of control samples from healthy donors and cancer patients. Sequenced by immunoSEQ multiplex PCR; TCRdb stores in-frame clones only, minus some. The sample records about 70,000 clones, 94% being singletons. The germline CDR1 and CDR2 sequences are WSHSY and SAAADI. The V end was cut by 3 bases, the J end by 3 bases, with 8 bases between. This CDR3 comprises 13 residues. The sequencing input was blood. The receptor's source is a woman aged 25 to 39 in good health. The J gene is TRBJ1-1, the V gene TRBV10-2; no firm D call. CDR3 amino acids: CASSDDRDTEAFF. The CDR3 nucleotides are TGCGCCAGCAGTGATGACCGGGACACTGAAGCTTTCTTT.